The 3 T cell receptor beta chains below were found in one sample sequenced in a study of human T cells and chemical hapten exposure (dated by TCRdb to about 2021). The time point label, read with the paper, signifies: patch test 1, 2 weeks after DPC sensitization. Interpreted using the paper, the treatment or condition label stands for: therapeutic diphenylcyclopropenone sensitization with weekly scalp DPC. Receptor amplification or capture employed RACE. For sequencing, a NextSeq 500 was employed. In-frame beta chains were kept once TCRdb had trimmed the public reads at Q25 with fastp and called clones with MiXCR. Identical CDR3 protein sequences are pooled into one entry, listed with their most common genes and DNA. The sample table contains tens of thousands of distinct CDR3 sequences; only one count was recorded for about 10% of them. The ten largest clones represent around 4.5% of the sample.

This specimen consisted of whole blood, obtained in connection with sensitization to the hapten diphenylcyclopropenone (DPC). These receptors came from a woman in her 50s with alopecia areata. Some clones in this sample may be carry-over from other donors' samples.

The table lists this clonotype with many counts. The V and J genes are TRBV9 and TRBJ2-7; a possible D gene is TRBD2 (6 bases). The germline CDR1 and CDR2 sequences are SGDLS and YYNGEE. V was cut by 2 bases and J by 2 bases, with 11 bases left in between. CDR3 size: 14 residues. CDR3 in amino acids: CASSVLASPYEQYF. CDR3 bases: TGTGCCAGCAGCGTCCTAGCGTCCCCCTACGAGCAGTACTTC. The complete variable domain, with remaining parts taken from reference TRBV9 and TRBJ2-7, reads DSGVTQTPKHLITATGQRVTLRCSPRSGDLSVYWYQQSLDQGLQFLIQYYNGEERAKGNILERFSAQQFPDLHSELNLSSLELGDSALYFCASSVLASPYEQYFGPGTRLTVT.

Many counts were recorded for this clonotype. The CDR3 loop is CSVEVKGTKEWKQFF. The CDR3, as DNA: TGCAGCGTTGAGGTAAAAGGGACGAAAGAATGGAAGCAGTTCTTC. The chain uses TRBV29-1 and TRBJ2-1; D may match TRBD1 or TRBD2 (5 bases each). This CDR3 is built from 15 residues. CDR1 and CDR2 (germline): SQVTM, ANQGSEA. Trimming shortened V by 3 bases and J by 11 bases, and 23 bases separated the two germline ends.

The sample holds a few counts of this clonotype. V is TRBV4-2 and J is TRBJ1-6; D ambiguous. This CDR3 contains 15 residues. Germline CDR1 reads LGHNA; CDR2 reads YNFKEQ. The germline V and J ends were trimmed by 1 base and 10 bases, with 14 bases remaining between them. CDR3 in amino acids: CASSQAFREGSPLHF. CDR3 nucleotides: TGTGCCAGCAGCCAAGCCTTCCGGGAAGGCTCACCCCTCCACTTT.